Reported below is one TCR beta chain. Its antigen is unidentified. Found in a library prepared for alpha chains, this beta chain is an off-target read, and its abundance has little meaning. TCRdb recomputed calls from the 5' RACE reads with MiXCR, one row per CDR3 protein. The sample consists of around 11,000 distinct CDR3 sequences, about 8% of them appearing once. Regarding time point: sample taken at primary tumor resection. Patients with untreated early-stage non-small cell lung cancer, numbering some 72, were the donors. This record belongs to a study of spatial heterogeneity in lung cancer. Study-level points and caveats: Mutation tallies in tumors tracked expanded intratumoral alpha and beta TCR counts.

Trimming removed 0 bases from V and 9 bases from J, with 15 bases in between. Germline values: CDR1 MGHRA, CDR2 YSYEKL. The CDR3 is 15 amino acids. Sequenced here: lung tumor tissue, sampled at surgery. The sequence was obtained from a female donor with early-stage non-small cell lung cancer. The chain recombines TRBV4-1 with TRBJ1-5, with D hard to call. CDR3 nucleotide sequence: TGCGCCAGCAGCCAAGATCAAGCGGTCCAAGGGCCCCAGCATTTT. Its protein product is CASSQDQAVQGPQHF.